The rows below give T cell receptor beta chains drawn from one sample of a study of T cell responses to AZD1222 COVID-19 vaccine. Libraries were prepared by immunoSEQ multiplex PCR; TCRdb keeps only in-frame clonotypes and omits some of them. The table lists roughly 140,000 clones, approximately 91% of them singletons. This sample comprised peripheral blood, obtained 28 days after the second AZD1222 dose. Every receptor here comes from an adult who received the AZD1222 COVID-19 vaccine. Each CDR3 is given with its conserved first and last residue. The D gene is left open where the match is weak. Clone sizes are given selectively: once, few, many, or a class where the clone is expanded.

clone_size: once
v_call: TRBV28
j_call: TRBJ2-2
d_call: TRBD2
cdr3_nt: TGTGCCAGCAGTTTCGGGACTAGCGTTAACACCGGGGAGCTGTTTTTT
cdr3_aa: CASSFGTSVNTGELFF

clone_size: few
v_call: TRBV12-3/TRBV12-4
j_call: TRBJ2-7
d_call: .
cdr3_nt: TGTGCCAGCAGTTTCACCGGGATCTACGAGCAGTACTTC
cdr3_aa: CASSFTGIYEQYF

clone_size: .
v_call: TRBV18
j_call: TRBJ2-7
d_call: .
cdr3_nt: TGTGCCAGCTCAGCGACAGCAACCTCCTACGAGCAGTACTTC
cdr3_aa: CASSATATSYEQYF

clone_size: once
v_call: TRBV18
j_call: TRBJ1-2
d_call: .
cdr3_nt: TGTGCCAGCTCACCCGGGGGACTCTATGGCTACACCTTC
cdr3_aa: CASSPGGLYGYTF

clone_size: .
v_call: TRBV6-5
j_call: TRBJ2-7
d_call: .
cdr3_nt: TGTGCCAGCAGTTACAGGAGTAGGGGCTACGAGCAGTACTTC
cdr3_aa: CASSYRSRGYEQYF

clone_size: .
v_call: TRBV5-1
j_call: TRBJ2-7
d_call: TRBD2
cdr3_nt: TGCGCCAGCAGCCTCAACTCGGGAGGGCCCTCCTACGAGCAGTACTTC
cdr3_aa: CASSLNSGGPSYEQYF

clone_size: .
v_call: TRBV27
j_call: TRBJ1-2
d_call: .
cdr3_nt: TGTGCCAGCAGTCCGAGGGCTTCGACTTATGGCTACACCTTC
cdr3_aa: CASSPRASTYGYTF

clone_size: .
v_call: TRBV2
j_call: TRBJ1-2
d_call: .
cdr3_nt: TGTGCCATCACAGAGGGCTACACCTTC
cdr3_aa: CAITEGYTF

clone_size: .
v_call: TRBV4-1
j_call: TRBJ1-5
d_call: .
cdr3_nt: TGCGCCAGCAGCCAAGTTGGGGTTAATCAGCCCCAGCATTTT
cdr3_aa: CASSQVGVNQPQHF

clone_size: .
v_call: TRBV7-2
j_call: TRBJ2-2
d_call: .
cdr3_nt: TGTGCCAGCAGCTTAGGCGGGGCTCCCACCGGGGAGCTGTTTTTT
cdr3_aa: CASSLGGAPTGELFF

clone_size: .
v_call: TRBV5-1
j_call: TRBJ2-5
d_call: .
cdr3_nt: TGCGCCAGCAGCTTGGAGGCGGGGGCCGTGGAGACCCAGTACTTC
cdr3_aa: CASSLEAGAVETQYF

clone_size: .
v_call: TRBV14
j_call: TRBJ2-1
d_call: .
cdr3_nt: TGTGCCAGCAGCCTGGGACTCTACAATGAGCAGTTCTTC
cdr3_aa: CASSLGLYNEQFF

clone_size: .
v_call: TRBV4-2
j_call: TRBJ2-4
d_call: .
cdr3_nt: TGTGCCAGCAGCCAAGATATCGTCTTAGCCAAAAACATTCAGTACTTC
cdr3_aa: CASSQDIVLAKNIQYF

clone_size: .
v_call: TRBV7-3
j_call: TRBJ1-6
d_call: .
cdr3_nt: TGTGCCAGCAGCCGAAGGGGGGGCCCAAATTCACCCCTCCACTTT
cdr3_aa: CASSRRGGPNSPLHF

clone_size: .
v_call: TRBV19
j_call: TRBJ2-1
d_call: TRBD1
cdr3_nt: TGTGCCAGTAGTTCCCACGACAGGGGCTCCTACAATGAGCAGTTCTTC
cdr3_aa: CASSSHDRGSYNEQFF

clone_size: .
v_call: TRBV6-1
j_call: TRBJ1-5
d_call: TRBD1
cdr3_nt: TGTGCCAGCAGTGAAAACAGGGGAGGTCAGCCCCAGCATTTT
cdr3_aa: CASSENRGGQPQHF

clone_size: .
v_call: TRBV6-5
j_call: TRBJ1-6
d_call: .
cdr3_nt: TGTGCCAGCAGTTACTCGGTAGCCTATAATTCACCCCTCCACTTT
cdr3_aa: CASSYSVAYNSPLHF

clone_size: few
v_call: TRBV7-3
j_call: TRBJ2-3
d_call: TRBD1
cdr3_nt: TGTGCCAGCAGCACCGGACAGGGTCGCACAGATACGCAGTATTTT
cdr3_aa: CASSTGQGRTDTQYF

clone_size: .
v_call: TRBV4-1
j_call: TRBJ1-6
d_call: .
cdr3_nt: TGCGCCAGCAGCCAAGATCCAGGCAGGGAGGTAGCTAATTCACCCCTCCACTTT
cdr3_aa: CASSQDPGREVANSPLHF

clone_size: .
v_call: TRBV30
j_call: TRBJ2-5
d_call: .
cdr3_nt: TGTGCCTGGAGTGTGCAGGGGCTCGAGACCCAGTACTTC
cdr3_aa: CAWSVQGLETQYF

clone_size: once
v_call: TRBV5-1
j_call: TRBJ1-2
d_call: .
cdr3_nt: TGCGCCAGCAGCTTAGGACAGAACTATGGCTACACCTTC
cdr3_aa: CASSLGQNYGYTF

clone_size: .
v_call: TRBV5-5
j_call: TRBJ2-1
d_call: .
cdr3_nt: TGTGCCAGCACCTTCGGGGCAGGGAAAAATGAGCAGTTCTTC
cdr3_aa: CASTFGAGKNEQFF

clone_size: few
v_call: TRBV30
j_call: TRBJ1-2
d_call: TRBD1
cdr3_nt: TGTGCCTGGAGCTCGGAGGACAGGGGGTTCCGTGGCTACACCTTC
cdr3_aa: CAWSSEDRGFRGYTF

clone_size: .
v_call: TRBV3-1/TRBV3-2
j_call: TRBJ2-5
d_call: TRBD2
cdr3_nt: TGTGCCAGCAGCCTAAGGACTAGCGGGACGGAGACCCAGTACTTC
cdr3_aa: CASSLRTSGTETQYF

clone_size: .
v_call: TRBV19
j_call: TRBJ1-2
d_call: TRBD1
cdr3_nt: TGTGCCAGTAGTTCCCTCTCGACAGGGGGCCTGGGCTACACCTTC
cdr3_aa: CASSSLSTGGLGYTF

clone_size: .
v_call: TRBV7-3
j_call: TRBJ1-2
d_call: TRBD1
cdr3_nt: TGTGCCAGCAGCAGGACAGGGGGTTCGAGTGGCTACACCTTC
cdr3_aa: CASSRTGGSSGYTF

clone_size: .
v_call: TRBV14
j_call: TRBJ1-1
d_call: .
cdr3_nt: TGTGCCAGCAGCCAAGCATTAGGGCCGAACACTGAAGCTTTCTTT
cdr3_aa: CASSQALGPNTEAFF

clone_size: .
v_call: TRBV4-1
j_call: TRBJ2-2
d_call: TRBD1
cdr3_nt: TGCGCCAGCAGCCAAGAAGGACAGGGGTTTCCCGGGGAGCTGTTTTTT
cdr3_aa: CASSQEGQGFPGELFF

clone_size: .
v_call: TRBV14
j_call: TRBJ2-2
d_call: TRBD2
cdr3_nt: TGTGCCAGCAGCCAAGTTCGACTAGCGGGAGGGCCGCGGGGACGGGAGCTGTTTTTT
cdr3_aa: CASSQVRLAGGPRGRELFF

clone_size: .
v_call: TRBV28
j_call: TRBJ1-1
d_call: .
cdr3_nt: TGTGCCAGCAGTCGAAACAGGAACACTGAAGCTTTCTTT
cdr3_aa: CASSRNRNTEAFF

clone_size: .
v_call: TRBV28
j_call: TRBJ1-1
d_call: .
cdr3_nt: TGTGCCAGCAGTTTGGTCCCTAAAGTCACTGAAGCTTTCTTT
cdr3_aa: CASSLVPKVTEAFF

clone_size: .
v_call: TRBV12-5
j_call: TRBJ1-1
d_call: TRBD1
cdr3_nt: TGTGCTAGTGGTTTGGCCTCCCTCAGGGGGGCGTTAGCTTTCTTT
cdr3_aa: CASGLASLRGALAFF

clone_size: .
v_call: TRBV21-1
j_call: TRBJ2-4
d_call: .
cdr3_nt: TGTGCCAGCAGCAGCAGAAGGGAAAACATTCAGTACTTC
cdr3_aa: CASSSRRENIQYF

clone_size: .
v_call: TRBV5-3
j_call: TRBJ1-6
d_call: .
cdr3_nt: TGTGCCAGAAAGGCGGGACATACTCATTCACCCCTCCACTTT
cdr3_aa: CARKAGHTHSPLHF

clone_size: .
v_call: TRBV19
j_call: TRBJ1-1
d_call: .
cdr3_nt: TGTGCCAGTAGTTCACAGTCCCAAACTGAAGCTTTCTTT
cdr3_aa: CASSSQSQTEAFF

clone_size: once
v_call: TRBV14
j_call: TRBJ2-1
d_call: .
cdr3_nt: TGTGCCAGCAGCAACCGGGACTTGAAAGATGAGCAGTTCTTC
cdr3_aa: CASSNRDLKDEQFF

clone_size: .
v_call: TRBV11-2
j_call: TRBJ2-1
d_call: TRBD2
cdr3_nt: TGTGCCAGCAGCCCAGGGACTAGCGGGAGCTCCTACAATGAGCAGTTCTTC
cdr3_aa: CASSPGTSGSSYNEQFF

clone_size: .
v_call: TRBV24-1
j_call: TRBJ1-1
d_call: .
cdr3_nt: TGTGCCACCAGTGATTCTCCAACAGGTACTGAAGCTTTCTTT
cdr3_aa: CATSDSPTGTEAFF

clone_size: .
v_call: TRBV4-1
j_call: TRBJ2-5
d_call: .
cdr3_nt: TGCGCCAGCAGCCAAGAGTTGAGCGAGACCCAGTACTTC
cdr3_aa: CASSQELSETQYF

clone_size: .
v_call: TRBV3-1/TRBV3-2
j_call: TRBJ2-3
d_call: TRBD2
cdr3_nt: TGTGCCAGCAGCCTGGGGGGGAGCGGCACAGATACGCAGTATTTT
cdr3_aa: CASSLGGSGTDTQYF

clone_size: .
v_call: TRBV9
j_call: TRBJ2-7
d_call: TRBD1
cdr3_nt: TGTGCCAGCAGCTCCTCGGGACAGCTCTCCTACGAGCAGTACTTC
cdr3_aa: CASSSSGQLSYEQYF

clone_size: .
v_call: TRBV4-1
j_call: TRBJ2-4
d_call: .
cdr3_nt: TGCGCCAGCAGCCAAGAAATGGGGGTTGGCATTCAGTACTTC
cdr3_aa: CASSQEMGVGIQYF

clone_size: .
v_call: TRBV30
j_call: TRBJ2-3
d_call: TRBD1
cdr3_nt: TGTGCCGGGGGACAGGGGTACGCAGATACGCAGTATTTT
cdr3_aa: CAGGQGYADTQYF

clone_size: .
v_call: TRBV20-1
j_call: TRBJ1-4
d_call: .
cdr3_nt: TGCAGTGCTAGTAGACCCCAGGGGCGAAAAAATGAAAAACTGTTTTTT
cdr3_aa: CSASRPQGRKNEKLFF

clone_size: .
v_call: TRBV5-8
j_call: TRBJ1-2
d_call: .
cdr3_nt: TGTGCCAGCAGCTCCCCTGGGCGGGGACTTGAGGGCTACACCTTC
cdr3_aa: CASSSPGRGLEGYTF